The 26 T cell receptor beta chains below all came from one sample that was sequenced in a study of T-cell reconstitution after alpha-beta-depleted transplantation in children. As it was prepared, the TCRbeta library received unique molecular identifiers. TCRdb independently ran MiXCR on the PCR reads; one entry per CDR3 protein. Among 200,000 to 300,000 distinct CDR3 sequences, more than 10% were seen once, and the ten largest hold around 2.5%. The input for sequencing was PBMCs from the stem cell graft donor, taken from the stem cell graft. All receptors come from a human donor who donated a stem cell graft to a child with acute lymphoblastic leukemia.

This clonotype was found many times. The chain couples TRBV29-1 to TRBJ2-2, with 9 bases identical to TRBD1. Germline loops: CDR1 SQVTM, CDR2 ANQGSEA. The CDR3 is 13 amino acids. The CDR3 spells CSDTGGRTGELFF. Written as DNA, the CDR3 is TGCAGTGATACAGGGGGCAGGACCGGGGAGCTGTTTTTT.

This clonotype appeared many times. The chain links TRBV19 to TRBJ1-3; D not certain. The germline V gene has CDR1 LNHDA and CDR2 SQIVND (reference sequence). The ends were cut back, 7 bases at V and 2 bases at J, with 12 bases in the middle. The CDR3 extends over 14 amino acids. CDR3 amino acids: CASIAANAGNTIYF. As DNA, the CDR3 is TGTGCCAGTATCGCAGCAAACGCTGGAAACACCATATATTTT.

A word on this clonotype: A much larger clone differs by one base, so this may be a read error. The chain joins TRBV12-3 or TRBV12-4 to TRBJ1-1, with D perhaps matching TRBD1 (6 bases). The CDR3 is 15 residues long. The CDR3 spells CASSFTPGANTDAFF. The CDR3 DNA follows: TGTGCCAGCAGTTTTACCCCAGGGGCGAACACTGACGCTTTCTTT.

This clonotype has ten or more counts. The J gene is TRBJ2-1, the V gene TRBV5-4; TRBD2 matches at 10 bases. V shed 3 bases, J shed 4 bases, and the junction held 4 bases outside the gene matches. The V gene's germline CDR1 is SGHNT and CDR2 YYREEE (reference sequence). This CDR3 is 15 amino acids long. CDR3 DNA: TGTGCCAGCAGCTCGGGACTAGCGCTATACAATGAGCAGTTCTTC. Translated: CASSSGLALYNEQFF. The variable domain in full, completed from reference TRBV5-4 and TRBJ2-1, reads ETGVTQSPTHLIKTRGQQVTLRCSSQSGHNTVSWYQQALGQGPQFIFQYYREEENGRGNFPPRFSGLQFPNYSSELNVNALELDDSALYLCASSSGLALYNEQFFGPGTRLTVL.

In its sample, this clonotype was seen many times. V is TRBV6-1 and J is TRBJ2-2; D may correspond to TRBD1 or TRBD2 (5 bases each). Trimming pared 2 bases from V and 0 bases from J, leaving 13 bases between. This CDR3 has 17 residues. The germline V gene has CDR1 MNHNS and CDR2 SASEGT. The CDR3 loop reads CASSEHEGSPNTGELFF. The CDR3 DNA sequence: TGTGCCAGCAGTGAACACGAGGGGTCGCCGAACACCGGGGAGCTGTTTTTT.

This clonotype was counted ten times or more. The rearrangement links TRBV6-2 or TRBV6-3 to TRBJ2-7; D gene uncertain. CDR1 is MNHEY, CDR2 SVGEGT, per germline. This CDR3 has 12 residues. Trimming removed 5 bases from V and 0 bases from J, with 5 bases in between. CDR3 sequence reads: CASSPFSYEQYF. As DNA, the CDR3 is TGTGCCAGCAGTCCCTTCTCCTACGAGCAGTACTTC.

Ten or more counts support this clonotype. The V call is TRBV5-6, the J call TRBJ1-6, with a weak D call TRBD1 (6 bases). V lost 2 bases and J 5 bases, leaving 8 bases between the germline ends. CDR1 SGHDT and CDR2 YYEEEE come from the germline V gene. The CDR3 length is 14 residues. The CDR3 DNA follows: TGTGCCAGCAGCTTACAGGGACATAATTCACCCCTCCACTTT. Translating it yields CASSLQGHNSPLHF.

This clonotype has just a few counts. The rearrangement joins TRBV7-9 to TRBJ2-1; 9 nucleotides match TRBD2. CDR3 length equals 17 residues. V shed 8 bases and J 0 bases; nucleotides not matched to a gene: 11. The germline gives CDR1 SEHNR, CDR2 FQNEAQ (reference sequence). The CDR3 DNA is TGTGCCAGCGGGGAGACTAGCGGTTACGGCTCCTACAATGAGCAGTTCTTC. This encodes CASGETSGYGSYNEQFF.

The chain combines TRBV20-1 with TRBJ2-3, with no clear D. The CDR3 sequence is 11 residues long. V lost 1 base and J 7 bases, leaving 6 bases between the germline ends. CDR1 DFQATT and CDR2 SNEGSKA come from the germline V gene (reference sequence). This chain's CDR3 is CSARGVNTQYF. The CDR3 nucleotides are TGCAGTGCTAGAGGTGTGAATACGCAGTATTTT.

CDR3 nucleotide sequence: TGTGCCAGCAGGAAGCGGGAGGGACGCACAGATACGCAGTATTTT. It yields the protein CASRKREGRTDTQYF. The chain is built from TRBV2 and TRBJ2-3, with 10 positions matching TRBD2. The trim removed 6 bases at V and 1 base at J, leaving 4 bases unmatched. The CDR3 has 15 residues. Germline V gene lookup returns CDR1 SNHLY and CDR2 FYNNEI.

In its sample, this clonotype was seen a few times. The rearrangement uses TRBV27 and TRBJ2-5, with a weak D call TRBD1 (7 bases). This CDR3 spans 13 amino acids. Germline loops: CDR1 MNHEY, CDR2 SMNVEV (reference sequence). Trimming cost V 6 bases and J 7 bases, with 15 bases left between them. Here the CDR3 DNA reads TGTGCCAGCAGACACGACAGGGAGGCGACCCAGTACTTC. It encodes CASRHDREATQYF.

The V and J genes are TRBV11-2 and TRBJ2-1; TRBD1 aligns across 10 bases. CDR1 SGHAT and CDR2 FQNNGV come from the germline V gene. This CDR3 is built from 17 residues. Losses at the gene ends were 5 bases for V and 10 bases for J; bases not matched to a gene: 17. In DNA form, the CDR3 reads TGTGCCAGCAGCCCTACTCAGGCGACAGGGGGCTTCGGGGAGCAGTTCTTC. Its protein is CASSPTQATGGFGEQFF.

The chain is built from TRBV7-2 and TRBJ2-5; tentative D call: TRBD1 (5 bases). With 4 bases removed from V and 1 base from J, the gap between germline ends came to 16 bases. Germline CDR1 is SGHTA and CDR2 is FQGNSA. The CDR3 sequence is 16 residues long. DNA of the CDR3: TGTGCCAGCAGCTCAGCTTTGACAGTAAGCCAAGAGACCCAGTACTTC. Encoded protein: CASSSALTVSQETQYF.

The V gene is TRBV9, the J gene TRBJ2-2; D possibly corresponds to TRBD2 (5 bases). Germline V CDR1 and CDR2: SGDLS, YYNGEE. The CDR3 is 17 residues long. Between the trimmed V and J ends, which lost 0 bases and 1 base, there was a span of 13 bases. CDR3 nucleotide sequence: TGTGCCAGCAGCGTAGCTGGGGTAGCGCTGAACACCGGGGAGCTGTTTTTT. This translates into CASSVAGVALNTGELFF.

Notes on this clonotype: Given a much more abundant clone one base away, this may be a read error. The rearrangement uses TRBV24-1 and TRBJ2-5, with D unclear. The CDR3 extends over 18 amino acids. Looked up from germline, CDR1 is KGHDR and CDR2 is SFDVKD. The CDR3 DNA sequence: TGTGCCACCATTGATAAAGGCCCGTATTCTCTCTCTCAAGAGACCCAGTACTTC. Its protein is CATIDKGPYSLSQETQYF.

This clonotype has ten or more counts. This rearrangement joins TRBV12-3 or TRBV12-4 to TRBJ1-5; 9 bases agree with TRBD1. The CDR3 loop spans 15 amino acids. V gave up 7 bases and J gave up 5 bases; unmatched junction bases: 9. DNA for the CDR3: TGTGCCAGCAAGGCCGGGACAGGGTGGGATCAGCCCCAGCATTTT. Its protein product is CASKAGTGWDQPQHF.

This clonotype came up many times. The V call is TRBV11-2, the J call TRBJ1-2; a possible D gene is TRBD1 (5 bases). This CDR3 comprises 14 residues. V lost 5 bases to trimming and J lost 7 bases, with 17 bases between them. Germline loops: CDR1 SGHAT, CDR2 FQNNGV. CDR3 in amino acids: CASSPPGLVRGYTF. In DNA, the CDR3 is TGTGCCAGCAGCCCCCCGGGGCTGGTACGTGGCTACACCTTC.

The sample holds many counts of this clonotype. The V and J genes are TRBV6-6 and TRBJ2-1; 7 nucleotides match TRBD1. The CDR3 covers 12 residues. V shed 6 bases, J shed 6 bases, and the junction held 2 bases outside the gene matches. Germline V gene lookup returns CDR1 MNHNY and CDR2 SVGAGI (reference sequence). CDR3: CASRSGGNEQFF. The CDR3 nucleotides read TGTGCCAGCAGGTCAGGGGGCAATGAGCAGTTCTTC.

In its sample, this clonotype was seen a few times. The chain uses TRBV4-1 and TRBJ2-4; TRBD1 matches 7 bases. Germline CDR1 MGHRA, CDR2 YSYEKL. J lost 8 bases, V lost 6 bases, and 19 bases had no gene match. This CDR3 is 17 amino acids long. In DNA, the CDR3 is TGCGCCAGCAGTCGACAGGGAGCCGCCGACTCCAGGGACATTCAGTACTTC. This gives the protein CASSRQGAADSRDIQYF.

This clonotype was seen at least ten times. The chain joins TRBV12-3 or TRBV12-4 to TRBJ2-7; TRBD2 matches 9 bases. The CDR3 is 15 residues long. V dropped 5 bases and J dropped 2; count of bases not matched to a gene: 7. The CDR3 nucleotides are TGTGCCAGCAGTGAGAGCCTAGCGGGGCCCTACGAGCAGTACTTC. Translated, it gives CASSESLAGPYEQYF.

This clonotype was observed at least ten times. The chain uses TRBV7-2 and TRBJ2-5; TRBD1 matches 9 bases. CDR1 is SGHTA, CDR2 FQGNSA, per germline. The V gene end was trimmed by 5 bases and the J gene end by 5 bases; junction bases not matched to a gene: 9. The CDR3 covers 15 residues. The CDR3 DNA reads as TGTGCCAGCAGCCGACGGGACAGGGAGGGGGAGACCCAGTACTTC. Amino acids: CASSRRDREGETQYF.

In this sample, this clonotype turned up many times. The V gene is TRBV7-2, the J gene TRBJ2-1; TRBD1 matches 7 bases. V was pared by 2 bases and J by 5 bases, with 3 bases of the junction left unmatched. This CDR3 region has 14 residues. The V gene's germline CDR1 is SGHTA and CDR2 FQGNSA. The CDR3 protein is CASSLRGHHNEQFF. CDR3 DNA: TGTGCCAGCAGCTTAAGGGGGCATCACAATGAGCAGTTCTTC.

This clonotype occurred many times. The chain links TRBV20-1 to TRBJ2-7; no clear D gene. Germline-derived CDR1 and CDR2 are DFQATT and SNEGSKA (reference sequence). V lost 5 bases and J lost 6, with 11 bases in between. The CDR3 covers 11 residues. The CDR3 sequence is CSAHGPAEQYF. CDR3 coding DNA: TGCAGTGCTCACGGACCCGCCGAGCAGTACTTC.

This clonotype showed up many times. This sequence joins TRBV28 and TRBJ2-2, with no clear D. Germline V gene lookup returns CDR1 MDHEN and CDR2 SYDVKM. V lost 6 bases and J 2 bases, leaving 16 bases between the germline ends. This CDR3 is built from 16 residues. The CDR3, as DNA: TGTGCCAGCAGCCCTATCTTCCAGACTAACACCGGGGAGCTGTTTTTT. Amino acids: CASSPIFQTNTGELFF. Full variable domain (outside the CDR3, taken from reference TRBV28 and TRBJ2-2): DVKVTQSSRYLVKRTGEKVFLECVQDMDHENMFWYRQDPGLGLRLIYFSYDVKMKEKGDIPEGYSVSREKKERFSLILESASTNQTSMYLCASSPIFQTNTGELFFGEGSRLTVL.

The sample holds many counts of this clonotype. The V and J genes are TRBV20-1 and TRBJ2-3; no definite D call. CDR1 is DFQATT and CDR2 is SNEGSKA in the germline V gene (reference sequence). This CDR3 spans 15 amino acids. Deletions cut 3 bases from V and 0 bases from J, with 13 bases between. The CDR3 reads CSASSVDRSTDTQYF. DNA of the CDR3: TGCAGTGCTAGCTCGGTGGACCGAAGCACAGATACGCAGTATTTT.

This clonotype was observed a few times. V is TRBV12-3 or TRBV12-4 and J is TRBJ2-1, with 10 bases matching TRBD2. The CDR3 is 14 residues long. The V gene end was trimmed by 5 bases and the J gene end by 10 bases; junction bases not matched to a gene: 8. The CDR3 DNA sequence: TGTGCCAGCAGTACGGAATTAGCGGGAGGAGAGCAGTTCTTC. Protein: CASSTELAGGEQFF.